These 21 T cell receptor beta chains came from one sample sequenced in a study of PD-1 blockade in mismatch repair-deficient tumors. The protocol was immunoSEQ multiplex PCR, while the TCRdb copy is restricted to in-frame clones and leaves out a portion. The table shows about 51,000 clones, with over 65% occurring only once. Sequences were derived from peripheral blood, sampled 4 weeks after starting pembrolizumab. The receptors were gathered from an adult with mismatch repair-deficient cancer.

V and J are TRBV9 and TRBJ2-3; 10 positions match TRBD2. The CDR3 is 15 residues long. Germline values: CDR1 SGDLS, CDR2 YYNGEE. The J segment lost 4 bases and the V segment lost 1 base, leaving 3 bases of the junction unmatched. CDR3 bases: TGTGCCAGCAGCGTACTAGCGGGAGAGGCAGATACGCAGTATTTT. Protein product: CASSVLAGEADTQYF.

This chain links TRBV5-1 with TRBJ1-1; 9 nucleotides agree with TRBD1. This CDR3 spans 13 amino acids. Trimming took 7 bases from V and 4 from J; bases not matched to a gene: 5. Germline CDR1 is SGHRS and CDR2 is YFSETQ. The CDR3 nucleotides are TGCGCCAGCCGCCAGACAGGGGGCACTGAAGCTTTCTTT. This translates into CASRQTGGTEAFF.

The chain uses TRBV5-1 and TRBJ2-3; 9 bases line up with TRBD1. This CDR3 has 15 amino acids. J was trimmed by 2 bases and V by 3 bases; bases with no gene match: 4. In germline, CDR1 is SGHRS, CDR2 YFSETQ. The CDR3 region is CASSYRDRDTDTQYF. DNA of the CDR3: TGCGCCAGCAGCTACCGGGACAGGGACACAGATACGCAGTATTTT. Full variable domain (rest looked up from reference TRBV5-1 and TRBJ2-3): KAGVTQTPRYLIKTRGQQVTLSCSPISGHRSVSWYQQTPGQGLQFLFEYFSETQRNKGNFPGRFSGRQFSNSRSEMNVSTLELGDSALYLCASSYRDRDTDTQYFGPGTRLTVL.

By sample share, this clone is medium-sized. The J gene is TRBJ1-1, the V gene TRBV11-2; 8 bases map to TRBD1. V was clipped by 7 bases and J by 11 bases; unmatched bases: 12. Germline V CDR1 and CDR2: SGHAT, FQNNGV. The CDR3 length is 13 residues. CDR3 region: CASTIRQGSEAFF. The DNA for the CDR3 is TGTGCCAGCACTATTCGACAGGGGTCGGAGGCTTTCTTT.

The genes are TRBV18 and TRBJ1-2; D remains unclear. Trimming shortened V by 2 bases and J by 8 bases, and 12 bases separated the two germline ends. This CDR3 has 13 residues. Germline V lookup: CDR1 KGHSH, CDR2 LQKENI. CDR3 region: CASSPSLGWGYTF. The CDR3 bases are TGTGCCAGCTCACCAAGCCTTGGATGGGGCTACACCTTC.

The V and J genes are TRBV7-2 and TRBJ1-1; D is undetermined. V was clipped by 8 bases and J by 10 bases, with 11 bases between them. The germline V gene encodes CDR1 SGHTA and CDR2 FQGNSA. The CDR3 consists of 10 residues. CDR3 protein: CASDAPRAFF. CDR3 sequence (DNA): TGTGCCAGCGACGCTCCTAGAGCTTTCTTT.

The genes are TRBV27 and TRBJ2-2; D is possibly TRBD1 (6 bases). Between the trimmed V and J ends, which lost 5 bases and 1 base, there was a span of 11 bases. The CDR3 is 15 amino acids. CDR1 MNHEY and CDR2 SMNVEV come from the germline V gene (reference sequence). This CDR3 reads CASSRDRMNTGELFF. The DNA for the CDR3 is TGTGCCAGCAGTCGTGACAGGATGAACACCGGGGAGCTGTTTTTT.

J is TRBJ1-2 and V is TRBV29-1; TRBD1 is a possible D gene (5 bases). V lost 3 bases and J 10 bases, leaving 15 bases between the germline ends. This CDR3 comprises 12 residues. Germline CDR1 is SQVTM and CDR2 is ANQGSEA. The CDR3 protein is CSVDQGPLLYTF. For the CDR3, the DNA is TGCAGCGTTGATCAGGGACCGCTCCTCTACACCTTC.

The rearrangement links TRBV5-4 to TRBJ1-5; D unclear. Trimming cost V 2 bases and J 9 bases, with 9 bases left between them. The CDR3 is 12 amino acids. Germline CDR1 reads SGHNT; CDR2 reads YYREEE (reference sequence). This chain's CDR3 is CASSFTMGPQHF. DNA for the CDR3: TGTGCCAGCAGCTTCACGATGGGGCCCCAGCATTTT.

The chain recombines TRBV2 with TRBJ2-5; D gene ambiguous. Trimming removed 4 bases at V and 0 bases at J, with 6 bases between. Germline V gene data show CDR1 as SNHLY and CDR2 as FYNNEI. The CDR3 sequence is 13 residues long. The CDR3, as DNA: TGTGCCAGCAGTGCAGACAACCAAGAGACCCAGTACTTC. This gives the protein CASSADNQETQYF.

The chain joins TRBV9 to TRBJ1-2; D not resolved. CDR3 size: 12 residues. Germline lookup yields CDR1 SGDLS and CDR2 YYNGEE. V lost 4 bases, J lost 5 bases, and 9 bases lay in between. The CDR3 sequence: CASSHDRYGYTF. The CDR3 DNA is TGTGCCAGCAGCCACGATCGGTATGGCTACACCTTC.

This clone was counted between two and nine times. The rearrangement links TRBV9 to TRBJ1-2; TRBD1 is a possible D gene (5 bases). The CDR3 is made up of 14 amino acids. Germline V lookup: CDR1 SGDLS, CDR2 YYNGEE. The ends were cut back, 3 bases at V and 8 bases at J, with 17 bases in the middle. The CDR3 protein is CASSARGTLGGYTF. The CDR3 nucleotides read TGTGCCAGCAGCGCCCGGGGGACCCTGGGGGGCTACACCTTC.

The chain couples TRBV7-3 to TRBJ2-1; 9 nucleotides align to TRBD2. Germline lookup yields CDR1 SGHTA and CDR2 FQGTGA. The CDR3 sequence is 18 residues long. The trim removed 0 bases at V and 8 bases at J, leaving 14 bases unmatched. CDR3 region: CASSLTPVIAGEGDEQFF. The CDR3 nucleotides are TGTGCCAGCAGCTTAACTCCCGTGATAGCGGGAGAGGGCGATGAGCAGTTCTTC.

This chain uses TRBV7-8 with TRBJ2-5, with a possible D match to TRBD2 (6 bases). CDR3 length equals 14 residues. With 3 bases removed from V and 5 bases from J, the gap between germline ends came to 13 bases. From germline, CDR1 is SGHVS and CDR2 FQNEAQ. CDR3: CASSFRSGGETQYF. As DNA, the CDR3 is TGTGCCAGCAGCTTTAGGTCCGGGGGTGAGACCCAGTACTTC.

The rearrangement joins TRBV25-1 to TRBJ2-5, with TRBD2 matching 11 bases. CDR1 MGHDK and CDR2 SYGVNS come from the germline V gene. The ends lost 5 bases at V and 5 bases at J; junction bases unmatched: 4. The CDR3 has 14 amino acids. In DNA, the CDR3 is TGTGCCAGCAGTCCGACTAGCGGGATGGAGACCCAGTACTTC. It specifies CASSPTSGMETQYF.

The chain recombines TRBV2 with TRBJ1-6, with D unresolved. Germline V CDR1 and CDR2: SNHLY, FYNNEI. This CDR3 spans 15 amino acids. Trimming took 5 bases from V and 9 from J, leaving 17 bases between them. For the CDR3, the DNA is TGTGCCAGCAGTCGTGACCGTCCCCATGGTTCACCCCTCCACTTT. The encoded protein is CASSRDRPHGSPLHF.

V usage is TRBV27 and J usage is TRBJ2-7; 7 bases fit TRBD1. In germline, CDR1 is MNHEY, CDR2 SMNVEV (reference sequence). V gave up 5 bases and J gave up 5 bases; unmatched junction bases: 3. The CDR3 covers 12 residues. CDR3 region: CASSQTGDEQYF. The CDR3 DNA reads as TGTGCCAGCAGTCAAACAGGGGACGAGCAGTACTTC.

This rearrangement joins TRBV27 to TRBJ2-1; TRBD2 aligns across 13 bases. The CDR3 runs 15 residues. Germline V gene sequence: CDR1 MNHEY, CDR2 SMNVEV (reference sequence). With 2 bases clipped from V and 16 bases from J, the junction kept 11 bases outside the gene matches. CDR3 nucleotides: TGTGCCAGCAGTTTAGAGGGACTAGCGGGACTCAAAACCTTCTTC. Protein product: CASSLEGLAGLKTFF.

This sequence joins TRBV7-6 and TRBJ1-2; D gene unclear. CDR3 size: 16 residues. V was shortened by 5 bases and J by 9 bases, with 25 bases between the two germline ends. Germline assignment: CDR1 SGHVS and CDR2 FNYEAQ. The CDR3 protein is CASSAGNESRKLCYTF. The CDR3 coding sequence is TGTGCCAGCAGCGCAGGTAATGAATCTCGAAAGCTATGCTACACCTTC.

This rearrangement joins TRBV9 to TRBJ1-2; 7 nucleotides agree with TRBD1. The CDR3 runs to 16 residues. Losses at the gene ends were 4 bases for V and 0 bases for J; bases not matched to a gene: 9. Germline V gene data show CDR1 as SGDLS and CDR2 as YYNGEE. CDR3 nucleotides: TGTGCCAGCAGCATTACCGGGACAGCGCCTAACTATGGCTACACCTTC. Protein: CASSITGTAPNYGYTF.

The chain has TRBV2 and TRBJ2-7; the match to TRBD1 covers 8 bases. The CDR3 length is 14 residues. Germline CDR1 SNHLY, CDR2 FYNNEI. V was clipped by 4 bases and J by 3 bases; unmatched bases: 5. The CDR3 DNA reads as TGTGCCAGCAGTGGGCAGGGGGCAGACTACGAGCAGTACTTC. Protein: CASSGQGADYEQYF.